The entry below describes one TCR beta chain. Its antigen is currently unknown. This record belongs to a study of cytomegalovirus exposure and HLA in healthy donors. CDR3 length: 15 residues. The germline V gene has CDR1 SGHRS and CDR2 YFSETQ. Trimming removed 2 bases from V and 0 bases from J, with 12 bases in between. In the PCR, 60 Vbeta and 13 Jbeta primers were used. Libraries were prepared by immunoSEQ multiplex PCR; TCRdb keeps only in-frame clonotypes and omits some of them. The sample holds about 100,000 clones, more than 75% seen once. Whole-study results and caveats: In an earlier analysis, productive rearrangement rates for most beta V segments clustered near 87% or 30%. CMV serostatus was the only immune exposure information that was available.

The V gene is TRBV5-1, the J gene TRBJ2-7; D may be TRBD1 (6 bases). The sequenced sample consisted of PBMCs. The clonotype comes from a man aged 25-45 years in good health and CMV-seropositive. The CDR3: CASSLQGGFSYEQYF. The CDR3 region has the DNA TGCGCCAGCAGCTTACAGGGCGGCTTCTCCTACGAGCAGTACTTC.